The rows below give T cell receptor beta chains drawn from one sample of a study of blood T cells in healthy people across ages. TCRdb reprocessed the 5' RACE reads via MiXCR and lists one record per CDR3 protein. This table has approximately 820,000 distinct CDR3 sequences, about 42% appearing once. The sample was blood. These receptors were obtained from a man aged 55-75 years in good health. The CDR3 runs from the conserved cysteine through the conserved F or W. Fields, in order: CDR3 protein, CDR3 DNA, D gene, clone size, J gene, V gene. D genes are given only for firm matches. Size tells how often a clone was seen (once, few, many) or the class of an expanded clone, and some rows leave it out.

CDR3 protein: CSAGRGATSTDTQYF; CDR3 DNA: TGCAGTGCAGGGCGAGGAGCGACCAGCACAGATACGCAGTATTTT; D gene: -; clone size: -; J gene: TRBJ2-3; V gene: TRBV20-1
CDR3 protein: CASSLGGGAGGPESVETQYF; CDR3 DNA: TGTGCCAGCAGCCTGGGCGGTGGAGCGGGGGGGCCAGAGAGTGTGGAGACCCAGTACTTC; D gene: TRBD2; clone size: -; J gene: TRBJ2-5; V gene: TRBV7-2
CDR3 protein: CSVAPQGHYGYTF; CDR3 DNA: TGCAGCGTTGCCCCACAGGGACACTATGGCTACACCTTC; D gene: -; clone size: few; J gene: TRBJ1-2; V gene: TRBV29-1
CDR3 protein: CASSYSGRPWSETQYF; CDR3 DNA: TGTGCCAGCAGCTACTCCGGCAGGCCCTGGAGTGAGACCCAGTACTTC; D gene: -; clone size: -; J gene: TRBJ2-5; V gene: TRBV7-8
CDR3 protein: CAWNPWGGGIQYF; CDR3 DNA: TGTGCCTGGAACCCGTGGGGTGGGGGCATTCAGTACTTC; D gene: -; clone size: -; J gene: TRBJ2-4; V gene: TRBV30
CDR3 protein: CATSRQDRDYNEQFF; CDR3 DNA: TGTGCCACCAGCAGACAAGACAGGGACTACAATGAGCAGTTCTTC; D gene: TRBD1; clone size: few; J gene: TRBJ2-1; V gene: TRBV15
CDR3 protein: CASSPSVRGGFTDTQYF; CDR3 DNA: TGTGCCAGCAGCCCCTCGGTGCGCGGGGGGTTCACAGATACGCAGTATTTT; D gene: TRBD2; clone size: -; J gene: TRBJ2-3; V gene: TRBV7-6
CDR3 protein: CASSWSTRTGDEQFF; CDR3 DNA: TGTGCCAGCAGTTGGTCGACTAGGACTGGGGATGAGCAGTTCTTC; D gene: -; clone size: once; J gene: TRBJ2-1; V gene: TRBV28
CDR3 protein: CASSLGTGDYGQYF; CDR3 DNA: TGTGCCAGCAGCTTAGGGACAGGGGACTACGGGCAGTACTTC; D gene: TRBD1; clone size: -; J gene: TRBJ2-7; V gene: TRBV7-8
CDR3 protein: CSAGDAANYGYTF; CDR3 DNA: TGCAGTGCTGGGGACGCTGCTAACTATGGCTACACCTTC; D gene: -; clone size: -; J gene: TRBJ1-2; V gene: TRBV20-1
CDR3 protein: CATGQGVADTQYF; CDR3 DNA: TGTGCCACGGGACAGGGGGTAGCAGATACGCAGTATTTT; D gene: TRBD1; clone size: few; J gene: TRBJ2-3; V gene: TRBV24-1
CDR3 protein: CASTGERGGMETQYF; CDR3 DNA: TGTGCCAGCACCGGGGAAAGGGGAGGGATGGAGACCCAGTACTTC; D gene: TRBD2; clone size: few; J gene: TRBJ2-5; V gene: TRBV6-6
CDR3 protein: CATRTSGGATDTQYF; CDR3 DNA: TGTGCCACCAGGACTAGCGGGGGGGCTACAGATACGCAGTATTTT; D gene: TRBD2; clone size: once; J gene: TRBJ2-3; V gene: TRBV15
CDR3 protein: CASNYRAKNIQYF; CDR3 DNA: TGTGCCAGCAATTACAGAGCCAAAAACATTCAGTACTTC; D gene: -; clone size: -; J gene: TRBJ2-4; V gene: TRBV28
CDR3 protein: CASSFRGAVRLFF; CDR3 DNA: TGTGCCAGCAGTTTCAGAGGGGCCGTTCGGTTGTTCTTC; D gene: -; clone size: -; J gene: TRBJ2-1; V gene: TRBV6-5
CDR3 protein: CASSLSTSGTTDTQYF; CDR3 DNA: TGTGCCAGCAGCTTGTCGACTAGCGGGACGACAGATACGCAGTATTTT; D gene: TRBD2; clone size: -; J gene: TRBJ2-3; V gene: TRBV7-9
CDR3 protein: CSARGRGGEEETQYF; CDR3 DNA: TGCAGTGCTAGAGGCCGCGGGGGAGAAGAAGAGACCCAGTACTTC; D gene: TRBD2; clone size: -; J gene: TRBJ2-5; V gene: TRBV20-1
CDR3 protein: CASSLGVGEQETQYF; CDR3 DNA: TGTGCCAGCAGCTTAGGGGTCGGCGAGCAAGAGACCCAGTACTTC; D gene: -; clone size: -; J gene: TRBJ2-5; V gene: TRBV7-8
CDR3 protein: CASAPSGANYNEQFF; CDR3 DNA: TGTGCCAGCGCCCCTAGCGGGGCGAACTACAATGAGCAGTTCTTC; D gene: TRBD2; clone size: few; J gene: TRBJ2-1; V gene: TRBV27
CDR3 protein: CASSQGVCQPQHF; CDR3 DNA: TGCGCCAGCAGCCAAGGGGTATGTCAGCCCCAGCATTTT; D gene: -; clone size: -; J gene: TRBJ1-5; V gene: TRBV4-3
CDR3 protein: CASSGMAETQYF; CDR3 DNA: TGCGCCAGCAGTGGCATGGCGGAGACCCAGTACTTC; D gene: -; clone size: -; J gene: TRBJ2-5; V gene: TRBV10-2
CDR3 protein: CASSQGRGNSNQPQHF; CDR3 DNA: TGCGCCAGCAGCCAAGGGCGGGGAAATAGCAATCAGCCCCAGCATTTT; D gene: -; clone size: -; J gene: TRBJ1-5; V gene: TRBV4-3
CDR3 protein: CSARTRLAGNTDTQYF; CDR3 DNA: TGCAGTGCTAGAACGCGACTAGCGGGGAATACAGATACGCAGTATTTT; D gene: TRBD2; clone size: -; J gene: TRBJ2-3; V gene: TRBV20-1
CDR3 protein: CASSSPGRQLGNEQFF; CDR3 DNA: TGTGCCAGCAGCTCCCCGGGTCGGCAGTTAGGGAATGAGCAGTTCTTC; D gene: -; clone size: few; J gene: TRBJ2-1; V gene: TRBV11-3
CDR3 protein: CASSDPLGRGYTF; CDR3 DNA: TGTGCCAGCAGCGACCCATTGGGTCGGGGCTACACCTTC; D gene: -; clone size: few; J gene: TRBJ1-2; V gene: TRBV7-9
CDR3 protein: CASSLGDRVYTEAFF; CDR3 DNA: TGTGCCAGCAGCTTGGGGGACAGGGTGTACACTGAAGCTTTCTTT; D gene: TRBD1; clone size: few; J gene: TRBJ1-1; V gene: TRBV5-5
CDR3 protein: CASSQSGGYRTEAFF; CDR3 DNA: TGTGCCAGCAGCCAATCAGGGGGGTATCGGACTGAAGCTTTCTTT; D gene: TRBD1; clone size: once; J gene: TRBJ1-1; V gene: TRBV3-1
CDR3 protein: CASTVPGQGGQHF; CDR3 DNA: TGTGCCAGCACAGTCCCGGGACAGGGGGGCCAGCATTTT; D gene: TRBD1; clone size: few; J gene: TRBJ1-5; V gene: TRBV2
CDR3 protein: CAISETYMNTEAFF; CDR3 DNA: TGTGCCATCAGTGAGACCTACATGAACACTGAAGCTTTCTTT; D gene: -; clone size: -; J gene: TRBJ1-1; V gene: TRBV10-3
CDR3 protein: CSARDLALSYNEQFF; CDR3 DNA: TGCAGTGCTAGAGACCTAGCACTATCCTACAATGAGCAGTTCTTC; D gene: -; clone size: few; J gene: TRBJ2-1; V gene: TRBV20-1
CDR3 protein: CASSLTSGGDSDTQYF; CDR3 DNA: TGTGCCAGCAGCCTAACTAGCGGGGGGGATTCGGATACGCAGTATTTT; D gene: TRBD2; clone size: -; J gene: TRBJ2-3; V gene: TRBV3-1
CDR3 protein: CAINRGDEQFF; CDR3 DNA: TGTGCCATCAACCGGGGCGATGAGCAGTTCTTC; D gene: -; clone size: few; J gene: TRBJ2-1; V gene: TRBV10-3
CDR3 protein: CASSSYPVAGDLLYEQYF; CDR3 DNA: TGCGCCAGCAGCTCCTATCCCGTGGCAGGGGACTTACTCTACGAGCAGTACTTC; D gene: -; clone size: -; J gene: TRBJ2-7; V gene: TRBV4-3
CDR3 protein: CASSRDSRYEQYF; CDR3 DNA: TGTGCCAGCAGTCGCGACAGCAGGTACGAGCAGTACTTC; D gene: -; clone size: -; J gene: TRBJ2-7; V gene: TRBV6-6
CDR3 protein: CATSRDDGTYGYTF; CDR3 DNA: TGTGCCACCAGCAGAGATGACGGAACCTATGGCTACACCTTC; D gene: -; clone size: -; J gene: TRBJ1-2; V gene: TRBV15
CDR3 protein: CSVESEAGGTAFF; CDR3 DNA: TGCAGCGTTGAATCTGAGGCAGGGGGTACAGCTTTCTTT; D gene: TRBD1; clone size: -; J gene: TRBJ1-1; V gene: TRBV29-1
CDR3 protein: CASSSPQRGTDTQYF; CDR3 DNA: TGTGCCAGCAGTTCCCCCCAGCGGGGGACAGATACGCAGTATTTT; D gene: TRBD2; clone size: few; J gene: TRBJ2-3; V gene: TRBV28
CDR3 protein: CASSTRDRVTNYGYTF; CDR3 DNA: TGTGCCAGTAGTACCCGGGACAGGGTTACTAACTATGGCTACACCTTC; D gene: TRBD1; clone size: -; J gene: TRBJ1-2; V gene: TRBV19
CDR3 protein: CASQTGSSYNEQFF; CDR3 DNA: TGCGCCAGCCAAACTGGGAGCTCCTACAATGAGCAGTTCTTC; D gene: -; clone size: -; J gene: TRBJ2-1; V gene: TRBV5-1
CDR3 protein: CASQAVSPAETQYF; CDR3 DNA: TGTGCCTCCCAGGCGGTCTCTCCAGCGGAGACCCAGTACTTC; D gene: -; clone size: few; J gene: TRBJ2-5; V gene: TRBV10-3
CDR3 protein: CASSYGTGELEAFF; CDR3 DNA: TGTGCCAGCAGTTACGGGACAGGAGAGCTTGAAGCTTTCTTT; D gene: TRBD1; clone size: -; J gene: TRBJ1-1; V gene: TRBV6-5